Listed below are T cell receptor beta chains from one sample, sequenced in a study of shared clonotypes between healthy human individuals. Assay: immunoSEQ multiplex PCR; the TCRdb copy retains only in-frame clones and omits some. The sample records hundreds of thousands of clones, around 73% being singletons. The specimen was memory CD4+ T cells sorted from blood. These receptor sequences come from a woman younger than 45 in good health. CDR3s include the opening cysteine and the closing phenylalanine or tryptophan. D genes are given only for firm matches. A row's size may be missing; if present it is once, few, many or a size class.

j_gene,abundance,v_gene,d_gene,CDR3aa,CDR3nt
TRBJ2-1,.,TRBV11-3,TRBD2,CASSLLAANEQFF,TGTGCCAGCAGCTTACTAGCGGCCAATGAGCAGTTCTTC
TRBJ2-3,once,TRBV27,TRBD2,CASSSPGSGPSTDTQYF,TGTGCCAGCAGTTCTCCGGGTAGCGGGCCTAGCACAGATACGCAGTATTTT
TRBJ1-5,few,TRBV28,.,CASSSLKFLSNQPQHF,TGTGCCAGCAGTTCCCTTAAGTTTCTAAGCAATCAGCCCCAGCATTTT
TRBJ2-2,.,TRBV19,TRBD1,CASLRQGSGELFF,TGTGCCAGTCTGAGACAGGGGTCCGGGGAGCTGTTTTTT
TRBJ2-3,.,TRBV15,TRBD1,CATSRPPGQGARDTQYF,TGTGCCACCAGCAGACCTCCGGGACAGGGGGCGCGGGATACGCAGTATTTT
TRBJ1-4,.,TRBV5-1,.,CASSVSTGPNEKLFF,TGCGCCAGCAGCGTATCGACAGGACCAAATGAAAAACTGTTTTTT
TRBJ1-1,once,TRBV5-1,TRBD1,CASSLDGTGNTEAFF,TGCGCCAGCAGCTTGGACGGGACAGGGAACACTGAAGCTTTCTTT
TRBJ2-1,.,TRBV9,.,CASSAGTTSYNEQFF,TGTGCCAGCAGCGCGGGAACTACCTCCTACAATGAGCAGTTCTTC
TRBJ1-2,.,TRBV28,TRBD1,CASSAGQGNNYGYTF,TGTGCCAGCAGTGCGGGACAGGGTAATAACTATGGCTACACCTTC
TRBJ1-2,.,TRBV21-1,.,CASRKRRTDSNYGYTF,TGTGCCAGCAGGAAACGCAGGACAGACTCTAACTATGGCTACACCTTC
TRBJ1-3,once,TRBV28,.,CASSLLRGRAGNTIYF,TGTGCCAGCAGTTTGTTGAGGGGCAGGGCTGGAAACACCATATATTTT
TRBJ1-1,.,TRBV6-6,.,CASSYSRGFTTEAFF,TGTGCCAGCAGTTATAGTAGGGGATTCACCACTGAAGCTTTCTTT
TRBJ1-5,few,TRBV2,TRBD1,CASRPGTGLSPQHF,TGTGCCAGCAGACCCGGGACAGGGCTTTCGCCCCAGCATTTT
TRBJ1-2,.,TRBV28,.,CAINQQEGVHGYTF,TGTGCCATCAATCAACAAGAGGGAGTACATGGCTACACCTTC